This is a list of T cell receptor beta chains from one sample in a study of cytomegalovirus exposure and HLA in healthy donors. Data came from immunoSEQ multiplex PCR; TCRdb stores just in-frame clones and leaves some out. The sample carries 100,000 to 150,000 clones, around three quarters recorded once. Sample: PBMCs. The receptor set was obtained from a man younger than 40 in good health and CMV-seronegative. Each CDR3 is given with its conserved first and last residue. Fields, in order: J gene, clone size, V gene, D gene, CDR3 protein, CDR3 DNA. A D gene is named only where the DNA matches it firmly. Rows give clone size only sometimes, using once, few, many, or a class for an expanded clone.

>TRBJ2-4|once|TRBV5-8|TRBD1
CASSLGTGAKDIQYF
TGTGCCAGCAGCTTGGGGACAGGGGCCAAAGACATTCAGTACTTC
>TRBJ2-3|once|TRBV5-1|NA
CASSLLTATDTQYF
TGCGCCAGCAGCTTGCTAACCGCCACAGATACGCAGTATTTT
>TRBJ1-3|few|TRBV6-1|NA
CASSDPGTGNTIYF
TGTGCCAGCAGTGATCCAGGGACAGGAAACACCATATATTTT
>TRBJ1-1|NA|TRBV11-1|TRBD1
CASSYYRGGEAFF
TGTGCCAGCAGCTATTACAGGGGTGGTGAAGCTTTCTTT
>TRBJ1-2|NA|TRBV5-1|NA
CASSLNPGNYGYTF
TGCGCCAGCAGCTTGAACCCGGGGAACTATGGCTACACCTTC
>TRBJ1-2|NA|TRBV14|NA
CASSQDGGTNYGYTF
TGTGCCAGCAGCCAAGATGGCGGAACTAACTATGGCTACACCTTC
>TRBJ2-1|NA|TRBV4-2|TRBD2
CASSQEYRTSGINEQFF
TGTGCCAGCAGCCAAGAGTATCGGACTAGCGGCATCAATGAGCAGTTCTTC
>TRBJ2-3|NA|TRBV7-7|NA
CASSLQGGLTDTQYF
TGTGCCAGCAGCTTACAGGGGGGTTTGACAGATACGCAGTATTTT
>TRBJ2-2|NA|TRBV19|TRBD1
CASTGPGGADTGELFF
TGTGCCAGTACAGGGCCAGGGGGCGCGGACACCGGGGAGCTGTTTTTT
>TRBJ2-7|NA|TRBV30|NA
CAWSVWWEKGEQYF
TGTGCCTGGAGTGTATGGTGGGAGAAGGGCGAGCAGTACTTC
>TRBJ1-2|NA|TRBV4-1|NA
CASSQDRGFGSYTF
TGCGCCAGCAGCCAAGATAGGGGTTTCGGAAGCTACACCTTC
>TRBJ2-7|NA|TRBV28|TRBD1
CASRGTGVSYEQYF
TGTGCCAGCAGGGGGACAGGGGTTTCCTACGAGCAGTACTTC
>TRBJ1-2|NA|TRBV6-5|NA
CASSYDTQGGYTF
TGTGCCAGCAGTTATGATACCCAGGGCGGCTACACCTTC
>TRBJ1-6|NA|TRBV14|TRBD1
CASSRRQGSSSPLHF
TGTGCCAGCAGCCGGCGACAGGGAAGTAGTTCACCCCTCCACTTT
>TRBJ1-5|few|TRBV28|TRBD1
CASSSGQGSNQPQHF
TGTGCCAGCAGTTCCGGACAGGGGTCGAATCAGCCCCAGCATTTT
>TRBJ1-2|NA|TRBV15|NA
CATSRDQQGVYYTF
TGTGCCACCAGCAGAGATCAACAGGGTGTATACTACACCTTC
>TRBJ2-2|once|TRBV29-1|NA
CSVYTGELFF
TGCAGCGTCTACACCGGGGAGCTGTTTTTT
>TRBJ1-6|NA|TRBV19|NA
CASQPLLGGNSPLHF
TGTGCCAGCCAGCCCCTCCTGGGGGGGAATTCACCCCTCCACTTT
>TRBJ2-7|NA|TRBV6-5|NA
CASNRFGSYEQYF
TGTGCCAGTAACAGGTTTGGGTCCTACGAGCAGTACTTC
>TRBJ2-1|NA|TRBV6-4|TRBD2
CASSGTSAGNEQFF
TGTGCCAGCAGTGGGACTAGCGCTGGGAATGAGCAGTTCTTC
>TRBJ1-5|few|TRBV6-5|NA
CASSPTGSSNQPQHF
TGTGCCAGCAGTCCCACAGGATCTAGCAATCAGCCCCAGCATTTT
>TRBJ2-7|NA|TRBV30|NA
CAWSGRPQVTYEQYF
TGTGCCTGGAGTGGGAGGCCCCAAGTGACCTACGAGCAGTACTTC
>TRBJ2-7|once|TRBV9|TRBD1
CASSVGQGDYEQYF
TGTGCCAGCAGCGTAGGGCAGGGGGACTACGAGCAGTACTTC
>TRBJ2-7|NA|TRBV27|NA
CASGAVAGLNYEQYF
TGTGCCAGCGGGGCGGTAGCAGGGTTGAACTACGAGCAGTACTTC
>TRBJ2-4|NA|TRBV28|TRBD2
CASSSGLAGGTLAKNIQYF
TGTGCCAGCAGTTCGGGACTAGCGGGAGGAACTCTAGCCAAAAACATTCAGTACTTC
>TRBJ1-2|NA|TRBV30|NA
CAWSISQGYGYTF
TGTGCCTGGAGTATAAGCCAGGGCTATGGCTACACCTTC
>TRBJ2-7|NA|TRBV5-4|NA
CASSLSRGAGYEQYF
TGTGCCAGCAGCTTGAGCCGGGGGGCGGGGTACGAGCAGTACTTC
>TRBJ1-5|NA|TRBV30|NA
CAWRGRIGQPQHF
TGTGCCTGGAGGGGGCGGATCGGTCAGCCCCAGCATTTT